The rows below give T cell receptor beta chains drawn from one sample of a study of response to subunit inactivated influenza vaccine. TCRdb re-derived calls from the RT-PCR reads in MiXCR, one entry per CDR3 protein. The top ten clones hold about 11% of a sample with about 780,000 distinct CDR3 sequences, 15% to 20% of them seen once. The sequencing here drew on PBMCs from blood, taken less than 6 days after vaccination. The source of these receptors is a man aged 50 to 59 who received an inactivated influenza vaccine. CDR3s include the opening cysteine and the closing phenylalanine or tryptophan. A D gene is named only where the DNA matches it firmly. Size is stated for part of the rows, as once, few or many counts, or as a class when the clone is expanded.

j_call: TRBJ1-1; clone_size: NA; d_call: NA; v_call: TRBV7-9; cdr3_nt: TGTGCCAGCACCATTATGGGGCAGGGAGCTTTCTTT; cdr3_aa: CASTIMGQGAFF
j_call: TRBJ1-1; clone_size: NA; d_call: NA; v_call: TRBV7-2; cdr3_nt: TGTGCCAGCAGCTTAGCAGTCGGGGGCCCTCTCCTGAACACTGAAGCTTTCTTT; cdr3_aa: CASSLAVGGPLLNTEAFF
j_call: TRBJ2-6; clone_size: few; d_call: NA; v_call: TRBV12-3/TRBV12-4; cdr3_nt: TGTGCCAGCAGTTTTTGGGCCTCGACCTCTTCGGCCAACGTCCTGACTTTC; cdr3_aa: CASSFWASTSSANVLTF
j_call: TRBJ2-2; clone_size: NA; d_call: NA; v_call: TRBV24-1; cdr3_nt: TGTGCCACCAGTGCGACTGCGAACACCGGGGAGCTGTTTTTT; cdr3_aa: CATSATANTGELFF
j_call: TRBJ2-1; clone_size: few; d_call: NA; v_call: TRBV15; cdr3_nt: TGTGCCACCAGCCTCGAAGGAATTCTTCAGGATGAGCAGTTCTTC; cdr3_aa: CATSLEGILQDEQFF
j_call: TRBJ1-6; clone_size: few; d_call: NA; v_call: TRBV20-1; cdr3_nt: TGCAGTGCTAGGAGGGGAGGAGGCAGGGATAATTCACCCCTCCACTTT; cdr3_aa: CSARRGGGRDNSPLHF
j_call: TRBJ2-5; clone_size: NA; d_call: NA; v_call: TRBV5-5; cdr3_nt: TGTGCCAGCAGCCTAAACGGGCAGAGACAAGAGACCCAGTACTTC; cdr3_aa: CASSLNGQRQETQYF
j_call: TRBJ2-3; clone_size: NA; d_call: NA; v_call: TRBV9; cdr3_nt: TGTGCCAGCCCCGAGGGGAGCACAGATACGCAGTATTTT; cdr3_aa: CASPEGSTDTQYF
j_call: TRBJ1-5; clone_size: many; d_call: NA; v_call: TRBV6-6; cdr3_nt: TGTGCCAGCGGAGGGTGGGGAGTGCAGCCCCAGCATTTT; cdr3_aa: CASGGWGVQPQHF
j_call: TRBJ1-6; clone_size: NA; d_call: NA; v_call: TRBV20-1; cdr3_nt: TGCAGTGCTAGAAGGGACGGCAGTAATTCACCCCTCCACTTT; cdr3_aa: CSARRDGSNSPLHF
j_call: TRBJ2-5; clone_size: many; d_call: NA; v_call: TRBV5-5; cdr3_nt: TGTGCCAGCAGCGTGGACCAAGAGACCCAGTACTTC; cdr3_aa: CASSVDQETQYF
j_call: TRBJ1-2; clone_size: NA; d_call: TRBD1; v_call: TRBV7-9; cdr3_nt: TGTGCCAGCAGCTTCGGACAGGGAGTAGGCTACACCTTC; cdr3_aa: CASSFGQGVGYTF
j_call: TRBJ2-5; clone_size: few; d_call: TRBD1; v_call: TRBV9; cdr3_nt: TGTGCCAGCAGCGCTTCCACAGGGGTTGAGACCCAGTACTTC; cdr3_aa: CASSASTGVETQYF
j_call: TRBJ2-1; clone_size: NA; d_call: NA; v_call: TRBV10-3; cdr3_nt: TGTGCCATGTCCGGGACACCCGACGGCGAGCAGTTCTTC; cdr3_aa: CAMSGTPDGEQFF
j_call: TRBJ2-3; clone_size: few; d_call: NA; v_call: TRBV4-2; cdr3_nt: TGTGCCAGCAGCCAGCAGCGGGCGGGGAGAACAGATACGCAGTATTTT; cdr3_aa: CASSQQRAGRTDTQYF
j_call: TRBJ2-4; clone_size: few; d_call: NA; v_call: TRBV7-2; cdr3_nt: TGTGCCAGCAGCCTAAGGGACATTCAGTACTTC; cdr3_aa: CASSLRDIQYF
j_call: TRBJ2-1; clone_size: few; d_call: NA; v_call: TRBV6-2/TRBV6-3; cdr3_nt: TGTGCCAGCAGTTACGACAAAATGGGTGAGCAGTTCTTC; cdr3_aa: CASSYDKMGEQFF
j_call: TRBJ2-7; clone_size: NA; d_call: TRBD1; v_call: TRBV28; cdr3_nt: TGTGCCAGCAGACGCTCCGGGACAGGGACCGAGCAGTACTTC; cdr3_aa: CASRRSGTGTEQYF
j_call: TRBJ1-1; clone_size: few; d_call: NA; v_call: TRBV20-1; cdr3_nt: TGCAGTGCTGCGGGGGGGGCGAACACTGAAGCTTTCTTT; cdr3_aa: CSAAGGANTEAFF
j_call: TRBJ2-3; clone_size: NA; d_call: NA; v_call: TRBV5-1; cdr3_nt: TGCGCCAGCAGCTTGGGACAGGCCTACACAGATACGCAGTATTTT; cdr3_aa: CASSLGQAYTDTQYF
j_call: TRBJ2-2; clone_size: many; d_call: NA; v_call: TRBV28; cdr3_nt: TGTGCCAGCAATAAGGGCCCTTCGCTCACTAAAGGGTCTCGTTCGGCCGGGGAGCTGTTTTTT; cdr3_aa: CASNKGPSLTKGSRSAGELFF
j_call: TRBJ2-1; clone_size: few; d_call: TRBD2; v_call: TRBV4-3; cdr3_nt: TGCGCCAGCAGCCAAGTGTGGCGGGGGGTCTACAATGAGCAGTTCTTC; cdr3_aa: CASSQVWRGVYNEQFF
j_call: TRBJ2-1; clone_size: NA; d_call: NA; v_call: TRBV2; cdr3_nt: TGTGCCACATCAGGGGTCTCCTACAATGAGCAGTTCTTC; cdr3_aa: CATSGVSYNEQFF
j_call: TRBJ2-7; clone_size: NA; d_call: TRBD2; v_call: TRBV5-1; cdr3_nt: TGCGCCAGTCAAACCGGACTAGCGGGCGTAAACGAGCAGTACTTC; cdr3_aa: CASQTGLAGVNEQYF
j_call: TRBJ2-5; clone_size: NA; d_call: NA; v_call: TRBV10-3; cdr3_nt: TGTGCCATCACGGCAGGGGAAGCCAGGATTGGGGAGACCCAGTACTTC; cdr3_aa: CAITAGEARIGETQYF
j_call: TRBJ1-1; clone_size: many; d_call: NA; v_call: TRBV6-1; cdr3_nt: TGTGCCAGCAGCTCAAGTGGGTACAGTCGGGACACTGAAGCTTTCTTT; cdr3_aa: CASSSSGYSRDTEAFF
j_call: TRBJ2-6; clone_size: NA; d_call: NA; v_call: TRBV5-1; cdr3_nt: TGCGCCAGCAAGGCGAGCGGGACAGCTTACTCTGGGGCCAACGTCCTGACTTTC; cdr3_aa: CASKASGTAYSGANVLTF
j_call: TRBJ2-1; clone_size: NA; d_call: TRBD2; v_call: TRBV24-1; cdr3_nt: TGTGCCACCAGTGATCCCGGGACTACCTACGATACATACAATGAGCAGTTCTTC; cdr3_aa: CATSDPGTTYDTYNEQFF
j_call: TRBJ2-3; clone_size: few; d_call: NA; v_call: TRBV10-1; cdr3_nt: TGCGCCAGCACCGCTAATAGCGGAGGGGCCCGTACGCAGTATTTT; cdr3_aa: CASTANSGGARTQYF
j_call: TRBJ2-2; clone_size: few; d_call: TRBD1; v_call: TRBV4-3; cdr3_nt: TGCGCCAGCAGCCAAGGACAGGGGAACGTTGCCGGGGAGCTGTTTTTT; cdr3_aa: CASSQGQGNVAGELFF
j_call: TRBJ2-3; clone_size: NA; d_call: TRBD2; v_call: TRBV5-1; cdr3_nt: TGCGCCAGCAGCAGTAGCGGGAGGGCTATAGATACGCAGTATTTT; cdr3_aa: CASSSSGRAIDTQYF
j_call: TRBJ2-5; clone_size: NA; d_call: NA; v_call: TRBV6-5; cdr3_nt: TGTGCCAGCAGTTACACGAAGTCCCGGGGAGAGACCCAGTACTTC; cdr3_aa: CASSYTKSRGETQYF
j_call: TRBJ2-7; clone_size: few; d_call: TRBD1; v_call: TRBV7-2; cdr3_nt: TGTGCCAGCAGCTTAGCGAGGACAGGGTTCTACGAGCAGTACTTC; cdr3_aa: CASSLARTGFYEQYF
j_call: TRBJ2-5; clone_size: NA; d_call: NA; v_call: TRBV12-3/TRBV12-4; cdr3_nt: TGTGCCAGCACCTCACTCACCCGTTGGTACCAAGAGACCCAGTACTTC; cdr3_aa: CASTSLTRWYQETQYF
j_call: TRBJ2-5; clone_size: many; d_call: NA; v_call: TRBV6-1; cdr3_nt: TGTGCCACCACGGACAGTCTCCAAGAGACCCAGTACTTC; cdr3_aa: CATTDSLQETQYF
j_call: TRBJ2-2; clone_size: NA; d_call: TRBD1; v_call: TRBV5-1; cdr3_nt: TGCGCCAGCAGCAGAAACAGGGGAAACACCGGGGAGCTGTTTTTT; cdr3_aa: CASSRNRGNTGELFF
j_call: TRBJ2-3; clone_size: few; d_call: NA; v_call: TRBV5-1; cdr3_nt: TGCGCCAGCAGCTTGGCGAGTCGGAGAACAGATACGCAGTATTTT; cdr3_aa: CASSLASRRTDTQYF
j_call: TRBJ2-6; clone_size: few; d_call: NA; v_call: TRBV3-1; cdr3_nt: TGTGCCAGCAGCCCCACTCCCTCTGGGGCCAACGTCCTGACTTTC; cdr3_aa: CASSPTPSGANVLTF
j_call: TRBJ2-3; clone_size: NA; d_call: TRBD1; v_call: TRBV7-6; cdr3_nt: TGTGCCAGCAGCTTAGCGGGCAGGGGGCTAGGAGATACGCAGTATTTT; cdr3_aa: CASSLAGRGLGDTQYF
j_call: TRBJ2-2; clone_size: NA; d_call: NA; v_call: TRBV6-1; cdr3_nt: TGTGCCAGCAGTGAACCGGGCAGATCCACCGGGGAGCTGTTTTTT; cdr3_aa: CASSEPGRSTGELFF